Following are 12 T cell receptor beta chains from one sample sequenced in a study of T cells in Graves' hyperthyroidism and ophthalmopathy. Template material for amplifying TCR beta CDR3 regions consisted of RNA transcripts. The study used the HTBI primer set for a first-round RT-PCR of the TCR CDR3. MiXCR was run by TCRdb on the multiplex PCR reads, yielding one entry per CDR3 protein. The sample records 300,000 or so distinct CDR3 sequences, around 20% being singletons. Specimen: blood. These TCRs come from a woman between 45 and 65 years old with Graves' hyperthyroidism.

The chain links TRBV7-9 to TRBJ2-1, with D perhaps given as TRBD1 or TRBD2 (5 bases each). V was shortened by 5 bases and J by 6 bases, with 20 bases between the two germline ends. CDR3 length equals 16 residues. Germline loops: CDR1 SEHNR, CDR2 FQNEAQ (reference sequence). CDR3 sequence reads: CASSRAGTLYSNEQFF. For the CDR3, the DNA is TGTGCCAGCAGCCGAGCCGGGACCCTCTATTCCAATGAGCAGTTCTTC.

This clonotype was seen ten or more times. The rearrangement uses TRBV12-3 or TRBV12-4 and TRBJ1-1, with 7 positions matching TRBD1. V shed 3 bases and J 3 bases; nucleotides not matched to a gene: 4. CDR3 length: 14 amino acids. CDR3 sequence reads: CASSFWQGDTEAFF. The CDR3 region has the DNA TGTGCCAGCAGTTTTTGGCAGGGGGACACTGAAGCTTTCTTT.

This clonotype showed up many times. V is TRBV3-1 and J is TRBJ1-2; D not certain. The germline CDR1 and CDR2 sequences are LGHDT and YNNKEL (reference sequence). Trimming left V 1 base short and J 7 bases short, with 16 bases between. The CDR3 totals 15 residues. CDR3 in amino acids: CASSQGSGFRSGYTF. The CDR3 nucleotides are TGTGCCAGCAGCCAAGGCTCGGGGTTTCGGAGTGGCTACACCTTC.

The chain joins TRBV5-5 to TRBJ2-7; D is uncertain. The V end lost 1 base, the J end lost 7 bases, and 9 bases lay between the germline ends. CDR1 SGHKS and CDR2 YYEKEE come from the germline V gene (reference sequence). This CDR3 is built from 12 residues. The CDR3 sequence: CASSLTRREQYF. The DNA of the CDR3 is TGTGCCAGCAGCTTGACTCGACGAGAGCAGTACTTC.

This clonotype was counted at least ten times. The genes are TRBV11-3 and TRBJ2-3; D might be TRBD1 (6 bases). Deletions cut 5 bases from V and 2 bases from J, with 17 bases between. This CDR3 is 16 amino acids long. Germline loops: CDR1 SGHNT, CDR2 YENEEA. The CDR3 is CASSHTKRGTTDTQYF. The DNA of the CDR3 is TGTGCCAGCAGCCACACTAAGAGGGGGACCACAGATACGCAGTATTTT.

This clonotype was seen many times. The CDR3 DNA is TGTGCCAGCAGTCCAGGGACAGGGGGCAGCTATGGCTACACCTTC. It codes for CASSPGTGGSYGYTF. The chain joins TRBV6-2 or TRBV6-3 to TRBJ1-2; 12 bases agree with TRBD1. This CDR3 comprises 15 residues. The V segment lost 5 bases and the J segment 4 bases; nucleotides outside the gene matches: 5. Looked up from germline, CDR1 is MNHEY and CDR2 is SVGEGT.

About this clonotype itself: With a much larger clone just one base away, this may be a read error. This chain connects TRBV6-2 or TRBV6-3 to TRBJ1-5; TRBD1 might be the D (5 bases). This CDR3 spans 14 amino acids. The germline gives CDR1 MNHEY, CDR2 SVGEGT. With 8 bases removed from V and 3 bases from J, the gap between germline ends came to 14 bases. The CDR3 coding sequence is TGTGCCAGCCACTCGGGACGGTTCAATCAGCCCCAGCATTTT. Translation: CASHSGRFNQPQHF.

This clonotype was detected ten times or more. This chain joins TRBV28 and TRBJ1-1, with D possibly TRBD1 on 6 matching bases. Looked up from germline, CDR1 is MDHEN and CDR2 is SYDVKM. Trimming removed 5 bases at V and 10 bases at J, with 11 bases between. This CDR3 contains 11 residues. The CDR3 DNA follows: TGTGCCAGCAGTCTGGCAGGGGCAGCTTTCTTT. Translated, it gives CASSLAGAAFF.

The sample holds many counts of this clonotype. The chain combines TRBV28 with TRBJ2-7; D call uncertain. Trimming left V 2 bases short and J 3 bases short, with 11 bases between. In germline, CDR1 is MDHEN, CDR2 SYDVKM. The CDR3 length is 14 residues. The CDR3 loop is CASSLRTPDYEQYF. CDR3 in DNA: TGTGCCAGCAGTTTAAGAACACCCGACTACGAGCAGTACTTC.

This chain joins TRBV29-1 and TRBJ2-2; D is perhaps TRBD2 (6 bases). Between the trimmed V and J ends, which lost 1 base and 5 bases, there was a span of 20 bases. The germline V gene encodes CDR1 SQVTM and CDR2 ANQGSEA. This CDR3 has 17 residues. CDR3 DNA sequence: TGCAGCGTTGAAGGGGCATCAGGCGGGGTGGGGACCGGGGAGCTGTTTTTT. Amino acids: CSVEGASGGVGTGELFF.

This clonotype came up many times. This chain joins TRBV16 and TRBJ1-4; no firm D call. V was cut by 0 bases and J by 8 bases, with 13 bases left in between. The CDR3 totals 15 residues. Looked up from germline, CDR1 is KGHSY and CDR2 is FQNENV. The CDR3 reads CASSQSDTSVEKLFF. CDR3 sequence (DNA): TGTGCCAGCAGCCAATCAGACACATCCGTGGAAAAACTGTTTTTT.

In this sample, this clonotype turned up a few times. J is TRBJ2-1 and V is TRBV6-1; 8 nucleotides agree with TRBD2. Germline V CDR1 and CDR2: MNHNS, SASEGT. The CDR3 is made up of 15 amino acids. V was pared by 6 bases and J by 2 bases, with 6 bases of the junction left unmatched. CDR3 DNA sequence: TGTGCCAGCAGCCAGGGACTAGGCCCCTACAATGAGCAGTTCTTC. Amino acid sequence: CASSQGLGPYNEQFF.